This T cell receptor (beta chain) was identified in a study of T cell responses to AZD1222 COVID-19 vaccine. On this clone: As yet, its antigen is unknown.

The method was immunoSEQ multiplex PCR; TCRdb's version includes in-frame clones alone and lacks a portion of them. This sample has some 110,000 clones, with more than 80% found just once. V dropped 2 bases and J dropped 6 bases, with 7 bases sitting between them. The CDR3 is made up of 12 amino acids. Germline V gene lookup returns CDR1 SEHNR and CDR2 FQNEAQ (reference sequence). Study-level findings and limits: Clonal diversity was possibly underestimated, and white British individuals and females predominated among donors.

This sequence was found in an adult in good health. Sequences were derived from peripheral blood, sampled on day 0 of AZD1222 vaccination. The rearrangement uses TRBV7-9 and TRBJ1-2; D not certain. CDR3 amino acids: CASSLSDDGYTF. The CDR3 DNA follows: TGTGCCAGCAGCTTATCCGACGATGGCTACACCTTC.